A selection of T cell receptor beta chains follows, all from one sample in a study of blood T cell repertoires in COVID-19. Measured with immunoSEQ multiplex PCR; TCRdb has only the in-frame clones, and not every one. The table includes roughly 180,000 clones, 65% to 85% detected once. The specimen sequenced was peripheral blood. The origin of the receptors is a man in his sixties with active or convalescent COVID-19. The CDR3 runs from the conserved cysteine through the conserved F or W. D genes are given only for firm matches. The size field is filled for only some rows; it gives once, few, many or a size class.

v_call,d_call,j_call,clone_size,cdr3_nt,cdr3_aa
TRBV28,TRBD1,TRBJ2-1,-,TGTGCCAGCAGGACATCAGGGGGCTACTACAATGAGCAGTTCTTC,CASRTSGGYYNEQFF
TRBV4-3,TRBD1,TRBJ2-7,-,TGCGCCAGCAGCCAAGATGGGACAGGGTTCTCCTACGAGCAGTACTTC,CASSQDGTGFSYEQYF
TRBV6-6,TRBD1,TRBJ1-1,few,TGTGCCAGCACCTGGGACAGGGGAAGCACTGAAGCTTTCTTT,CASTWDRGSTEAFF
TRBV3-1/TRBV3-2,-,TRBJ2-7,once,TGTGCCAGCAGCCAAGATAGAAACTACGAGCAGTACTTC,CASSQDRNYEQYF
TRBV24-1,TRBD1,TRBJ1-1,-,TGTGCCACCAGTGATTTTAGGGACAGGGGATCAAAAACTGAAGCTTTCTTT,CATSDFRDRGSKTEAFF
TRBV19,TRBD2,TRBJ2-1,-,TGTGCCAGTAGTGTACTAGCGGGAGGGCCAGGTGAGCAGTTCTTC,CASSVLAGGPGEQFF
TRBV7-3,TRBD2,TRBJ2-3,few,TGTGCCAGCAGCTCCCGCGAACTAGCGGGAGGCACAGATACGCAGTATTTT,CASSSRELAGGTDTQYF
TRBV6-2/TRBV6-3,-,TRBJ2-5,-,TGTGCCAGCAGCTACTGGTCAGGGAATCAGGAGACCCAGTACTTC,CASSYWSGNQETQYF
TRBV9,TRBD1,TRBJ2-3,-,TGTGCCAGCAGCACCCGAGGGGACAGGGGGTTTGATACGCAGTATTTT,CASSTRGDRGFDTQYF
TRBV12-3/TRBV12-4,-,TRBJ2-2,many,TGTGCCAGCCAGACTGTCCTCCCCGGGGAGCTGTTTTTT,CASQTVLPGELFF
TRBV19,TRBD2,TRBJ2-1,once,TGTGCCAGTAGTCCCCGCCAACTAGCGGGAGGGCCGAATGAGCAGTTCTTC,CASSPRQLAGGPNEQFF
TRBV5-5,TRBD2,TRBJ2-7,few,TGTGCCAGCAGCGGGGGGACTAGCGGGTTCAGTCTGTACGAGCAGTACTTC,CASSGGTSGFSLYEQYF
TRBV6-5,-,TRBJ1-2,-,TGTGCCAGCAGTTCGGGAGTCTATGGCTACACCTTC,CASSSGVYGYTF
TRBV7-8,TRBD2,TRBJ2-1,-,TGTGCCAGCAGCTTGGCCGTAGCGGGAGAGGAGCAGTTCTTC,CASSLAVAGEEQFF
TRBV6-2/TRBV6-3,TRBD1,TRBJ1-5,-,TGTGCCAGCAGCCCCGGGACAGGACTAGGTCAGCCCCAGCATTTT,CASSPGTGLGQPQHF
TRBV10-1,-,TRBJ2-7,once,TGCGCCAGCAGTGGACTGACAGGTTCCTACGAGCAGTACTTC,CASSGLTGSYEQYF
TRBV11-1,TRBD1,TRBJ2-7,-,TGTGCCAGCAGCCCGGACAGGACTTACGAGCAGTACTTC,CASSPDRTYEQYF
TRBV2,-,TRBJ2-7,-,TGTGCCAGCACTACAGGGGGACTATACGAGCAGTACTTC,CASTTGGLYEQYF
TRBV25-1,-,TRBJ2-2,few,TGTGCCACCTCAAAATGGGAGCAAGATACTACCGGGGAGCTGTTTTTT,CATSKWEQDTTGELFF
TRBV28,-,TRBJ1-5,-,TGTGCCAGCAGTTTAAGCGCGCCGGGGGGGGCGATAACCACGTATCAGCCCCAGCATTTT,CASSLSAPGGAITTYQPQHF
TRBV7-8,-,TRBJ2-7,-,TGTGCCAGCAGCCCCGGGAGAGGGGGCACCACCCACCACTACGAGCAGTACTTC,CASSPGRGGTTHHYEQYF
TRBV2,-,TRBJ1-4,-,TGTGCCAGCAGCCTGGAAACGGGAGGAGAAAAACTGTTTTTT,CASSLETGGEKLFF
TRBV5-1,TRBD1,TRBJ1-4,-,TGCGCCAGCAGCCCGCCGGGTGGGACAGGGGGTGAAAAACTGTTTTTT,CASSPPGGTGGEKLFF
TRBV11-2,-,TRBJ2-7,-,TGTGCCAGCAGCCCCTATGGAGGGGAACTCTACGAGCAGTACTTC,CASSPYGGELYEQYF
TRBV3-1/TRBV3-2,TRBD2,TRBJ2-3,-,TGTGCCAGCAGCCAGGGGGGACTAGCGATAGATACGCAGTATTTT,CASSQGGLAIDTQYF
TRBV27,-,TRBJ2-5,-,TGTGCCAGCAGTTTACAGGCAGCTAAAGAGACCCAGTACTTC,CASSLQAAKETQYF
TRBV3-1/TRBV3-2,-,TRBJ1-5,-,TGTGCCAGCAGCCAAGGAGGGGGTCAGCCCCAGCATTTT,CASSQGGGQPQHF
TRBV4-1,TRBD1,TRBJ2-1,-,TGCGCCAGCAGCCAAGATCGCAGGGGGCGTTACAATGAGCAGTTCTTC,CASSQDRRGRYNEQFF